The 22 T cell receptor beta chains listed next were all sequenced from one sample in a study of CD8 T cells in ankylosing spondylitis (dated by TCRdb to about 2017). What the authors observed across the whole study: A TCR beta motif made up of several highly homologous amino acid variants appeared to be characteristic of blood from ankylosing spondylitis patients.

These receptors have no known antigen. The method was 5' RACE. TCRdb shows the sequencer as Illumina HiSeq 2500. TCRdb's own reprocessing of the public reads used fastp at Q25 and MiXCR and kept productive beta chains. Each record represents a unique CDR3 protein, reported with the most common genes and DNA among its rows. The table for this sample lists 200,000 to 250,000 distinct CDR3 sequences; about a sixth of them were counted only once. The top ten constitute roughly 46% of the sample. What was sequenced was blood, either unsorted or a sorted T cell fraction (not recorded which). Receptors were obtained from a male donor with ankylosing spondylitis.

This clonotype has at least ten counts. The CDR3 region has the DNA TGTGCCAGCAGCTCCCCGTTGTATGAGCAGTTCTTC. Residues: CASSSPLYEQFF. The chain is built from TRBV3-1 and TRBJ2-1; no definite D call. CDR3 length equals 12 residues. CDR1 is LGHDT, CDR2 YNNKEL, per germline (reference sequence). The germline V and J ends were trimmed by 5 bases and 8 bases, with 10 bases remaining between them.

The chain couples TRBV7-1 to TRBJ2-1; 12 bases align to TRBD2. TRBV7-1 has ORF status, its function being uncertain. The CDR3 extends over 24 amino acids. V trimming: 3 bases; J trimming: 3 bases; junction bases outside the gene matches: 27. The DNA for the CDR3 is TGTGCCAGCAGCTCCGCCTCGGAGCTTCTGTATCCGACTAGCGGGAGAATCCGCTACAATGAGCAGTTCTTC. As protein: CASSSASELLYPTSGRIRYNEQFF.

A few counts support this clonotype. The chain recombines TRBV29-1 with TRBJ2-3; D is undetermined. This CDR3 is 11 amino acids long. V dropped 2 bases and J dropped 11 bases, with 11 bases sitting between them. The V gene's germline CDR1 is SQVTM and CDR2 ANQGSEA. CDR3 residues: CSVEYHQGQYF. The CDR3 coding sequence is TGCAGCGTTGAATATCATCAAGGGCAGTATTTT.

In its sample, this clonotype was seen once. The rearrangement links TRBV12-3 or TRBV12-4 to TRBJ2-3; 10 nucleotides line up with TRBD2. The CDR3 contains 18 residues. The CDR3 loop reads CTISPWAAGGPSMNTQYF. The CDR3 DNA sequence: TGTACCATCAGTCCCTGGGCAGCGGGAGGGCCCTCGATGAATACGCAGTATTTT.

This clonotype was observed a handful of times. This sequence joins TRBV4-1 and TRBJ2-7; tentatively, D is TRBD2 (6 bases). The CDR3 runs to 14 residues. The V gene's germline CDR1 is MGHRA and CDR2 YSYEKL. The V gene lost 4 bases and the J gene lost 0 bases, with 10 bases spanning the gap. The CDR3 loop reads CASSPGLPSYEQYF. CDR3 DNA sequence: TGCGCCAGCAGCCCGGGACTTCCCTCCTACGAGCAGTACTTC.

J is TRBJ1-1 and V is TRBV5-1, with D perhaps matching TRBD1 (6 bases). Deletions cut 0 bases from V and 3 bases from J, with 15 bases between. This CDR3 comprises 16 residues. Germline V gene data show CDR1 as SGHRS and CDR2 as YFSETQ. CDR3 amino acids: CASSLGWGGQDTEAFF. The CDR3 bases are TGCGCCAGCAGCTTGGGCTGGGGGGGCCAGGACACTGAAGCTTTCTTT.

The rearrangement uses TRBV12-3 or TRBV12-4 and TRBJ2-1; D is undetermined. This CDR3 is 14 amino acids long. The ends were cut back, 3 bases at V and 4 bases at J, with 10 bases in the middle. Written as DNA, the CDR3 is TGTGCCAGCAGTTTGGAAAGATATTACAATGAGCAGTTCTTC. It translates to CASSLERYYNEQFF.

There are a few counts of this clonotype. The J gene is TRBJ1-1, the V gene TRBV5-6, with 9 bases lining up with TRBD1. The length of the CDR3 is 16 residues. The germline CDR1 and CDR2 sequences are SGHDT and YYEEEE. V was pared by 4 bases and J by 1 base, with 8 bases of the junction left unmatched. The CDR3 region is CASSPDRGQGNTEAFF. The DNA of the CDR3 is TGTGCCAGCAGCCCGGACAGGGGCCAGGGGAACACTGAAGCTTTCTTT.

V and J are TRBV10-3 and TRBJ2-3, with D unresolved. The germline V and J ends were trimmed by 1 base and 6 bases, with 5 bases remaining between them. The V gene's germline CDR1 is ENHRY and CDR2 SYGVKD. This CDR3 contains 12 residues. CDR3 sequence: CAISELGDTQYF. CDR3 DNA: TGTGCCATCAGTGAGTTGGGGGATACGCAGTATTTT.

There are many counts of this clonotype. This chain links TRBV12-3 or TRBV12-4 with TRBJ2-2, with 9 bases identical to TRBD1. The CDR3 consists of 15 residues. J gave up 5 bases and V 6 bases, and 7 bases lay outside the gene matches. The CDR3 region has the DNA TGTGCCAGCAGGGACTCGGGACAGGGAACCGGGGAGCTGTTTTTT. This encodes CASRDSGQGTGELFF.

The rearrangement links TRBV20-1 to TRBJ2-5; 7 bases map to TRBD2. V shed 4 bases and J 7 bases; nucleotides not matched to a gene: 6. The CDR3 extends over 12 amino acids. Per the germline V gene, CDR1 is DFQATT and CDR2 is SNEGSKA (reference sequence). Here the CDR3 reads CSATLAEATQYF. In DNA form, the CDR3 reads TGCAGTGCTACCCTAGCGGAGGCGACCCAGTACTTC.

This clonotype was recorded a few times. The genes are TRBV6-5 and TRBJ2-1; D unclear. Germline loops: CDR1 MNHEY, CDR2 SVGAGI. The V end lost 5 bases, the J end lost 4 bases, and 6 bases lay between the germline ends. There are 12 residues in the CDR3. Here the CDR3 DNA reads TGTGCCAGCAGTACCCAGTACAATGAGCAGTTCTTC. This sequence encodes CASSTQYNEQFF.

This clonotype was observed a few times. The chain links TRBV5-1 to TRBJ2-1; tentatively, D is TRBD1 (5 bases). The germline CDR1 and CDR2 sequences are SGHRS and YFSETQ. The CDR3 covers 15 residues. V was cut by 0 bases and J by 6 bases, with 13 bases left in between. The CDR3 sequence: CASSLGGHAINEQFF. The DNA for the CDR3 is TGCGCCAGCAGCTTGGGGGGCCACGCCATCAATGAGCAGTTCTTC. The entire variable domain, with the rest obtained from reference TRBV5-1 and TRBJ2-1, is as follows: KAGVTQTPRYLIKTRGQQVTLSCSPISGHRSVSWYQQTPGQGLQFLFEYFSETQRNKGNFPGRFSGRQFSNSRSEMNVSTLELGDSALYLCASSLGGHAINEQFFGPGTRLTVL.

The chain joins TRBV10-3 to TRBJ2-7; TRBD2 agrees at 7 bases. V shed 0 bases, J shed 5 bases, and the junction held 4 bases outside the gene matches. The CDR3 spans 14 residues. Germline V gives CDR1 ENHRY, CDR2 SYGVKD. CDR3 bases: TGTGCCATCAGTGAGTCGGGGGGAGGGGACGAGCAGTACTTC. This translates into CAISESGGGDEQYF.

The count of this clonotype is one. The genes are TRBV11-2 and TRBJ2-7, with D hard to call. V lost 5 bases and J lost 7, with 21 bases in between. The germline CDR1 and CDR2 sequences are SGHAT and FQNNGV. The CDR3 is made up of 15 amino acids. The DNA of the CDR3 is TGTGCCAGCAGCGACCAGACCCATTCTGATCGAGAGCAGTACTTC. Its translation is CASSDQTHSDREQYF.

In its sample, this clonotype was seen a few times. The chain recombines TRBV12-3 or TRBV12-4 with TRBJ1-1; TRBD1 is a possible D gene (5 bases). This CDR3 has 14 residues. V was pared by 4 bases and J by 2 bases, with 11 bases between. Here the CDR3 reads CASSWTRENTEAFF. CDR3 sequence (DNA): TGTGCCAGCAGTTGGACAAGGGAAAACACTGAAGCTTTCTTT.

Regarding this clonotype: The junction differs from germline at one of its ends, possibly a read error. The rearrangement uses TRBV29-1 and TRBJ2-1, with unresolved D. Germline CDR1 and CDR2: SQVTM and ANQGSEA. The CDR3 consists of 11 residues. The CDR3 reads CNVEESSKQFF. For the CDR3, the DNA is TGCAACGTTGAAGAGTCTAGTAAACAGTTCTTC.

The chain has TRBV29-1 and TRBJ1-2; TRBD1 agrees at 8 bases. Germline V gene lookup returns CDR1 SQVTM and CDR2 ANQGSEA. With 0 bases clipped from V and 3 bases from J, the junction kept 12 bases outside the gene matches. CDR3 size: 17 residues. Written as DNA, the CDR3 is TGCAGCGTTGAAGATTTTGACCCCGGACAGGGTTACTATGGCTACACCTTC. Its protein is CSVEDFDPGQGYYGYTF.

The chain combines TRBV7-3 with TRBJ2-1; 9 nucleotides agree with TRBD2. Germline CDR1 is SGHTA and CDR2 is FQGTGA. The CDR3 consists of 15 residues. J lost 9 bases, V lost 1 base, and 7 bases had no gene match. CDR3 in amino acids: CASSLSPAGGSEQFF. CDR3 sequence (DNA): TGTGCCAGCAGCTTAAGCCCAGCGGGAGGCAGTGAGCAGTTCTTC. Drawing the rest from reference TRBV7-3 and TRBJ2-1, the complete variable domain is GAGVSQTPSNKVTEKGKYVELRCDPISGHTALYWYRQSLGQGPEFLIYFQGTGAADDSGLPNDRFFAVRPEGSVSTLKIQRTERGDSAVYLCASSLSPAGGSEQFFGPGTRLTVL.

This clonotype has only a few counts. The chain links TRBV4-1 to TRBJ2-3; the D gene is possibly TRBD2 (6 bases). CDR1 MGHRA and CDR2 YSYEKL come from the germline V gene. Trimming left V 1 base short and J 0 bases short, with 17 bases between. The CDR3 is 18 amino acids. CDR3 DNA: TGCGCCAGCAGCCAAGGTTTGCGCGGGGCGACTAGCACAGATACGCAGTATTTT. This translates into CASSQGLRGATSTDTQYF.

This rearrangement joins TRBV4-3 to TRBJ2-2; TRBD1 matches at 7 bases. In germline, CDR1 is LGHNA, CDR2 YSLEER. V shed 4 bases and J 5 bases; nucleotides not matched to a gene: 4. This CDR3 spans 14 amino acids. The CDR3 region is CASSPRQGTGELFF. The CDR3 region has the DNA TGCGCCAGCAGCCCTCGACAGGGAACCGGGGAGCTGTTTTTT.

The chain recombines TRBV11-2 with TRBJ1-1; D is undetermined. The CDR3 loop spans 12 amino acids. The ends were cut back, 8 bases at V and 3 bases at J, with 10 bases in the middle. Germline lookup yields CDR1 SGHAT and CDR2 FQNNGV. CDR3 amino acids: CASGSFDTEAFF. CDR3 coding DNA: TGTGCCAGCGGGAGTTTCGACACTGAAGCTTTCTTT.